What follows describes a single T cell receptor beta chain. From germline, CDR1 is SEHNR and CDR2 FQNEAQ (reference sequence). The CDR3 has 12 residues. Trimming stripped 5 bases from V and 9 bases from J, with 11 bases between. This sample was taken from a study of cytomegalovirus exposure and HLA in healthy donors. Use of 60 Vbeta and 13 Jbeta primers characterized the PCR. TCRdb's table, derived via immunoSEQ multiplex PCR, lists solely in-frame clones and lacks some. The listing records 100,000 to 150,000 clones. The sample was PBMCs. This sequence was found in a woman aged 40 to 49 in good health and CMV-seropositive. V gene TRBV7-9 combines with J gene TRBJ2-1; D possibly corresponds to TRBD1 (6 bases). The CDR3 region is CASSQGGSEQFF. Here the CDR3 DNA reads TGTGCCAGCAGCCAAGGGGGTAGTGAGCAGTTCTTC.